This TCR beta chain stems from a study of PD-1 blockade in classical Hodgkin lymphoma. General study points: Repertoire differences lack defined causes, possibly disease activity or prior therapy.

About this clone: Its antigen is currently unknown.

All trial patients relapsed after autologous stem cell transplantation. The CDR3 is 15 residues long. Germline CDR1 is SGHNT and CDR2 is YENEEA. Trimming shortened V by 4 bases and J by 3 bases, and 16 bases separated the two germline ends. Profiling relied on immunoSEQ multiplex PCR, and the TCRdb table lists in-frame clones only, not all of them. The sample gives over 50,000 clones, 81% of which show up once; 15% to 20% is in the top ten. The clonotype originates from a human donor with classical Hodgkin lymphoma. The rearrangement links TRBV11-3 to TRBJ2-7; D gene ambiguous. Sequenced material: peripheral blood mononuclear cells (PBMCs), taken at baseline. The CDR3 protein is CASSSVYDGNYEQYF. In DNA, the CDR3 is TGTGCCAGCAGCTCAGTTTATGACGGAAACTACGAGCAGTACTTC.